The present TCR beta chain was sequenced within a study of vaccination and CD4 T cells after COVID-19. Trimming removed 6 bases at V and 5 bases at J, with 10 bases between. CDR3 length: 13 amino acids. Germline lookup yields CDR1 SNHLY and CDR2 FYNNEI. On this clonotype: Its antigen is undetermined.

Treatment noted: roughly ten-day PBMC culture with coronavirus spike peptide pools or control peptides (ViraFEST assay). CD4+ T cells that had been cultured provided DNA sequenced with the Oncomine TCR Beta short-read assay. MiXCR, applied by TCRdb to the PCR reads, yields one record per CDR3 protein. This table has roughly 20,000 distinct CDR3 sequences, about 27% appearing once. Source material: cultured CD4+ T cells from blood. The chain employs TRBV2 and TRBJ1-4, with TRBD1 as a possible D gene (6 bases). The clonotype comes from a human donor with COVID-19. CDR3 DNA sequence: TGTGCCAGCAGACCCAGGGGAAATGAAAAACTGTTTTTT. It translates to CASRPRGNEKLFF.